There are many counts of the clone carrying this T cell receptor beta chain. Its specificity is unknown. These data are taken from a study of CD8 T cells in ankylosing spondylitis. The V end lost 2 bases, the J end lost 0 bases, and 8 bases lay between the germline ends. Looked up from germline, CDR1 is MNHEY and CDR2 is SVGAGI. The CDR3 length is 15 residues. Construction of TCR beta libraries was performed using quantitative 5'-RACE with molecular barcodes. TCRdb itself ran the 5' RACE reads through MiXCR, one entry per CDR3 protein. The data show about 240,000 distinct CDR3 sequences, with 8% to 10% seen just once and around 4.9% held by the top ten. Study conclusions and caveats: Some of these motif variants have turned up before, in reports on reactive arthritis synovial fluid and blood. The authors found the disease-linked clones to be CD8+ and relatively rare in peripheral blood.

The sequence was obtained from a female donor with ankylosing spondylitis or in good health (not recorded which). V and J are TRBV6-5 and TRBJ1-3; D call uncertain. Sequenced: blood, either unsorted or a sorted T cell fraction (not recorded which). CDR3 sequence (DNA): TGTGCCAGCAGTTACAGACCGACCTCTGGAAACACCATATATTTT. This sequence encodes CASSYRPTSGNTIYF.